The 17 T cell receptor beta chains given below trace back to one sample, sequenced in a study of post-analysis software for immune sequencing data. Points from the study as a whole: Among several TRBV segments more frequent in patients than controls were TRBV5-6, TRBV5-1 and TRBV20-1.

Their specific antigens are unknown. Researchers reported that TCR beta cDNA libraries carried unique molecular identifiers. TCRdb analysed the PCR reads with MiXCR anew, one entry per CDR3 protein. The sample lists roughly 180,000 distinct CDR3 sequences, over 25% seen once, with roughly 1.6% in the top ten. The sample taken for sequencing was blood. The origin of the receptors is a girl aged 5 to 17 with multiple sclerosis.

This clonotype was observed a handful of times. The V and J genes are TRBV7-2 and TRBJ1-6; D remains unclear. With 5 bases removed from V and 5 bases from J, the gap between germline ends came to 13 bases. Germline values: CDR1 SGHTA, CDR2 FQGNSA. The length of the CDR3 is 15 residues. The DNA of the CDR3 is TGTGCCAGCAGCCCATTAAGGGCGGATAATTCACCCCTCCACTTT. Its translation: CASSPLRADNSPLHF. Variable domain in full (rest from reference TRBV7-2 and TRBJ1-6): GAGVSQSPSNKVTEKGKDVELRCDPISGHTALYWYRQSLGQGLEFLIYFQGNSAPDKSGLPSDRFSAERTGGSVSTLTIQRTQQEDSAVYLCASSPLRADNSPLHFGNGTRLTVT.

This rearrangement joins TRBV4-1 to TRBJ2-7; TRBD2 is a possible D gene (6 bases). This CDR3 comprises 13 residues. Trimming removed 2 bases from V and 2 bases from J, with 7 bases in between. Germline V gene data show CDR1 as MGHRA and CDR2 as YSYEKL. The CDR3 reads CASSQRLAYEQYF. The DNA for the CDR3 is TGCGCCAGCAGCCAACGACTAGCCTACGAGCAGTACTTC.

This clonotype has a handful of counts. The chain has TRBV20-1 and TRBJ2-1, with D tentatively TRBD2 (6 bases). V was trimmed by 2 bases and J by 1 base, leaving 12 bases between them. Looked up from germline, CDR1 is DFQATT and CDR2 is SNEGSKA (reference sequence). The CDR3 totals 15 residues. The CDR3 region is CSARPAEGSYNEQFF. The DNA of the CDR3 is TGCAGTGCTAGACCGGCGGAGGGATCCTACAATGAGCAGTTCTTC.

The chain uses TRBV29-1 and TRBJ2-7; TRBD2 aligns across 7 bases. V lost 7 bases to trimming and J lost 3 bases; unmatched junction nucleotides: 9. In germline, CDR1 is SQVTM, CDR2 ANQGSEA. CDR3 length: 13 residues. As DNA, the CDR3 is TGCAGCGCACGAGGACTAGACCTCTACGAGCAGTACTTC. This sequence encodes CSARGLDLYEQYF.

This clonotype has ten or more counts. This chain links TRBV5-1 with TRBJ1-6; D is perhaps TRBD1 (6 bases). Per the germline V gene, CDR1 is SGHRS and CDR2 is YFSETQ. V dropped 0 bases and J dropped 8 bases, with 15 bases sitting between them. CDR3 length equals 16 residues. This CDR3 reads CASSLEGDRGDSPLHF. The CDR3 DNA reads as TGCGCCAGCAGCTTGGAGGGGGATCGGGGGGATTCACCCCTCCACTTT. Filled out from reference TRBV5-1 and TRBJ1-6, the complete variable domain reads KAGVTQTPRYLIKTRGQQVTLSCSPISGHRSVSWYQQTPGQGLQFLFEYFSETQRNKGNFPGRFSGRQFSNSRSEMNVSTLELGDSALYLCASSLEGDRGDSPLHFGNGTRLTVT.

V gene TRBV5-1 combines with J gene TRBJ2-3; D uncertain. Germline loops: CDR1 SGHRS, CDR2 YFSETQ. This CDR3 comprises 14 residues. Trimming stripped 4 bases from V and 2 bases from J, with 11 bases between. Written as DNA, the CDR3 is TGCGCCAGCAGCACCTCGGGCTACACAGATACGCAGTATTTT. Translating it yields CASSTSGYTDTQYF. Full variable domain (outside the CDR3, taken from reference TRBV5-1 and TRBJ2-3): KAGVTQTPRYLIKTRGQQVTLSCSPISGHRSVSWYQQTPGQGLQFLFEYFSETQRNKGNFPGRFSGRQFSNSRSEMNVSTLELGDSALYLCASSTSGYTDTQYFGPGTRLTVL.

This clonotype was detected only a few times. The rearrangement links TRBV30 to TRBJ2-7; tentative D call: TRBD1 (6 bases). V lost 3 bases and J 6 bases, leaving 18 bases between the germline ends. Germline CDR1 is GTSNPN and CDR2 is SVGIG (reference sequence). This CDR3 has 14 amino acids. CDR3 nucleotides: TGTGCCTGGAGAGGGGACGGGGTCAGGGGCGAGCAGTACTTC. Its translation is CAWRGDGVRGEQYF.

The chain recombines TRBV29-1 with TRBJ2-1; D is unclear. The CDR3 length is 12 residues. Germline V CDR1 and CDR2: SQVTM, ANQGSEA. Trimming took 7 bases from V and 8 from J, leaving 15 bases between them. The chain's CDR3 is CSGLAAVDEQFF. The CDR3 bases are TGCAGCGGCCTGGCGGCGGTTGATGAGCAGTTCTTC.

This clonotype was observed a handful of times. The chain employs TRBV7-8 and TRBJ1-5; 8 bases are a match to TRBD1. The germline CDR1 and CDR2 sequences are SGHVS and FQNEAQ. J gave up 1 base and V 0 bases, and 8 bases lay outside the gene matches. CDR3 length: 18 residues. The DNA for the CDR3 is TGTGCCAGCAGCTTAGCGCCAGGGGGCGATCGAAGCAATCAGCCCCAGCATTTT. Residues: CASSLAPGGDRSNQPQHF.

The chain has TRBV6-5 and TRBJ1-2, with D unresolved. This CDR3 comprises 12 residues. V gave up 7 bases and J gave up 2 bases, with 8 bases separating them. CDR1 and CDR2 from the germline V gene are MNHEY and SVGAGI. The CDR3 nucleotides read TGTGCCAGCACCACCCCGAACTATGGCTACACCTTC. It specifies CASTTPNYGYTF.

This clonotype was picked up many times. V is TRBV20-1 and J is TRBJ2-1, with TRBD2 matching 14 bases. Germline CDR1 and CDR2: DFQATT and SNEGSKA (reference sequence). This CDR3 contains 15 residues. CDR3 sequence (DNA): TGCGGAGGGGGGACTAGCGGGAGAGGGGCGAATGAGCAGTTCTTC. Its translation is CGGGTSGRGANEQFF.

This clonotype was counted between two and nine times. The chain has TRBV20-1 and TRBJ2-4; D gene ambiguous. The CDR3 extends over 14 amino acids. CDR1 is DFQATT and CDR2 is SNEGSKA in the germline V gene (reference sequence). With 3 bases removed from V and 0 bases from J, the gap between germline ends came to 9 bases. The CDR3 DNA reads as TGCAGTGCTAGCTTTTCCCTAGCCAAAAACATTCAGTACTTC. Protein sequence: CSASFSLAKNIQYF.

Only one count was recorded for this clonotype. A much larger clone lies one base from this, so it may be a read error. The chain's CDR3 is CACTDSSYGYTF. Written as DNA, the CDR3 is TGTGCCTGCACGGACAGTTCCTATGGCTACACCTTC. V gene TRBV12-3 or TRBV12-4 combines with J gene TRBJ1-2, with D possibly being TRBD1 (6 bases). The CDR3 consists of 12 residues. V dropped 11 bases and J dropped 4 bases, with 14 bases sitting between them.

There are a few counts of this clonotype. One junction end disagrees with the germline gene, perhaps due to a read error. The V gene is TRBV13, the J gene TRBJ2-1, with 10 positions matching TRBD2. The CDR3 contains 16 residues. Germline CDR1 is PRHDT and CDR2 is FYEKMQ (reference sequence). CDR3 DNA sequence: TGTGCCGGCAGCTTACGGCGGCTAGCGGGAGCCCGGGAGCAGTTCTTC. Protein: CAGSLRRLAGAREQFF. Based on the CDR3 plus reference TRBV13 and TRBJ2-1, the full variable domain is AAGVIQSPRHLIKEKRETATLKCYPIPRHDTVYWYQQGPGQDPQFLISFYEKMQSDKGSIPDRFSAQQFSDYHSELNMSSLELGDSALYFCAGSLRRLAGAREQFFGPGTRLTVL.

The rearrangement links TRBV2 to TRBJ2-3; 7 bases agree with TRBD2. This CDR3 region has 13 residues. Per germline, CDR1 SNHLY and CDR2 FYNNEI. V lost 6 bases to trimming and J lost 2 bases; unmatched junction nucleotides: 2. In nucleotides, the CDR3 is TGTGCCAGCAGGCGGGGGTCCACAGATACGCAGTATTTT. Amino acids: CASRRGSTDTQYF.

The rearrangement links TRBV29-1 to TRBJ2-1; TRBD1 is a possible D gene (7 bases). V lost 1 base and J lost 3, with 13 bases in between. Per germline, CDR1 SQVTM and CDR2 ANQGSEA. This CDR3 comprises 15 residues. CDR3 in DNA: TGCAGCGTTGAAGGGGGGGACAGCCACTACAATGAGCAGTTCTTC. Amino acids: CSVEGGDSHYNEQFF.

J is TRBJ1-6 and V is TRBV5-1, with 7 bases matching TRBD1. The CDR3 has 14 amino acids. Germline V gives CDR1 SGHRS, CDR2 YFSETQ. Trimming at V came to 0 bases and at J to 8 bases, leaving 2 bases not matched to a gene. The CDR3 coding sequence is TGCGCCAGCAGCTTGGGACAGGGCGATTCACCCCTCCACTTT. The encoded protein is CASSLGQGDSPLHF.